Shown below are 5 T cell receptor beta chains from a single sample sequenced in a study of blood T cell repertoires in COVID-19. Assay: immunoSEQ multiplex PCR; the TCRdb copy retains only in-frame clones and omits some. The table shows about 190,000 clones, with around 82% occurring only once. What was sequenced was peripheral blood. Receptors were obtained from a man aged 50-59 years with active or convalescent COVID-19.

In this sample, this clone turned up a few times. CDR3 protein: CASSYSSGSYEQYF. DNA of the CDR3: TGTGCCAGCAGTTACTCTAGCGGCTCCTACGAGCAGTACTTC. The chain combines TRBV6-2 or TRBV6-3 with TRBJ2-7; D may be TRBD2 (6 bases). This CDR3 spans 14 amino acids. Germline CDR1 and CDR2: MNHEY and SVGEGT. The V gene lost 0 bases and the J gene lost 0 bases, with 6 bases spanning the gap.

A single count supports this clone. The CDR3 sequence: CAWTQGGTEAFF. CDR3 nucleotides: TGTGCCTGGACGCAGGGGGGAACTGAAGCTTTCTTT. The V and J genes are TRBV30 and TRBJ1-1, with 7 positions matching TRBD1. Per germline, CDR1 GTSNPN and CDR2 SVGIG (reference sequence). The CDR3 is 12 amino acids. Trimming cost V 4 bases and J 5 bases; bases outside gene matches: 4.

The CDR3 here is CASSFGQGPNQPQHF. Here the CDR3 DNA reads TGTGCCAGCAGCTTTGGACAGGGACCTAATCAGCCCCAGCATTTT. V is TRBV7-2 and J is TRBJ1-5, with 8 bases matching TRBD1. CDR1 SGHTA and CDR2 FQGNSA come from the germline V gene. The CDR3 covers 15 residues. V trimming: 3 bases; J trimming: 4 bases; junction bases outside the gene matches: 5.

The CDR3 DNA is TGCGCCAGCAGTGAGTCCCTAGCGGGAGGGAGAGGAGATACGCAGTATTTT. Translating it yields CASSESLAGGRGDTQYF. The rearrangement joins TRBV10-1 to TRBJ2-3, with 12 positions matching TRBD2. Germline V gene sequence: CDR1 WNHNN, CDR2 SYGVQD (reference sequence). CDR3 size: 17 residues. V shed 0 bases, J shed 5 bases, and the junction held 6 bases outside the gene matches.

Worth noting for this clone: The junction and the germline gene differ at one end; a read error may be behind it. The rearrangement joins TRBV7-7 to TRBJ2-7; the match to TRBD1 covers 10 bases. There are 13 residues in the CDR3. Germline V gene sequence: CDR1 SSHAT, CDR2 FNYEAQ (reference sequence). The CDR3 DNA follows: TGTGCTAGCAGCTTACGGGACAGGGGCGAGCAGTACTTC. Amino acids: CASSLRDRGEQYF.